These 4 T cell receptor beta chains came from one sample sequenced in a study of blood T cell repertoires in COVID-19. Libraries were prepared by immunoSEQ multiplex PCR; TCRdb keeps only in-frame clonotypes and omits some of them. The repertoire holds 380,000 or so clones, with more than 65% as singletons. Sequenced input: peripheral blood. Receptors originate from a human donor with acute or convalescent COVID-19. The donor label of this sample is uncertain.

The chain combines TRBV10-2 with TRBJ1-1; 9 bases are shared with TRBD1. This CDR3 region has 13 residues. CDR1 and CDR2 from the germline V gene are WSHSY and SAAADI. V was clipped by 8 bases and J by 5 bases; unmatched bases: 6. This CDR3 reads CASLRDRVTEAFF. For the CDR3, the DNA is TGCGCCAGCTTGAGGGACAGGGTTACTGAAGCTTTCTTT.

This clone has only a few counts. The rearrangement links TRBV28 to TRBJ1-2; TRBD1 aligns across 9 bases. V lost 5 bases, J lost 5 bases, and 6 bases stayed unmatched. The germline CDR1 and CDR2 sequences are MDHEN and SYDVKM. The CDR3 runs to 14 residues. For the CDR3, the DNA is TGTGCCAGCAGTCCGGACAGGGGTGCGTATGGCTACACCTTC. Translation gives CASSPDRGAYGYTF.

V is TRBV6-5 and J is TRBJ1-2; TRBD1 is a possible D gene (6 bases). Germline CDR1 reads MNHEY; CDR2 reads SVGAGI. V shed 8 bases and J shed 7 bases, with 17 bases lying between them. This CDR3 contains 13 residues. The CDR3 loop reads CASWGGGLFGYTF. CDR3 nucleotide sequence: TGTGCCAGCTGGGGTGGGGGCCTGTTTGGCTACACCTTC.

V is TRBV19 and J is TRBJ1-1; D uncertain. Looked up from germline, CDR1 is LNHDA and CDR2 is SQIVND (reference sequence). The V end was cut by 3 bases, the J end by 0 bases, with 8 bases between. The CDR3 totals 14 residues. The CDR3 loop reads CASSISGMNTEAFF. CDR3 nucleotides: TGTGCCAGTAGTATTTCAGGCATGAACACTGAAGCTTTCTTT.